The 17 T cell receptor beta chains below come from one sample, sequenced in a study of OX40 agonist ivuxolimab in advanced cancers. Some clones are missing from TCRdb's copy, which holds only in-frame ones; the method was immunoSEQ multiplex PCR. Among about 78,000 clones listed, approximately 80% were seen once. The starting material was CD4+ or CD8+ T cells sorted from blood, obtained in a trial of the OX40 agonist ivuxolimab. All receptors derive from an adult with an advanced solid tumor such as melanoma, head and neck, liver or kidney cancer.

The chain employs TRBV7-6 and TRBJ1-5, with a possible D match to TRBD1 (5 bases). Germline CDR1 SGHVS, CDR2 FNYEAQ. The V end was cut by 3 bases, the J end by 6 bases, with 9 bases between. The CDR3 spans 13 residues. CDR3 region: CASSFGRGQPQHF. In DNA form, the CDR3 reads TGTGCCAGCAGCTTTGGAAGGGGTCAGCCCCAGCATTTT.

The chain combines TRBV27 with TRBJ2-3; D is ambiguous. The length of the CDR3 is 11 residues. The V end lost 4 bases, the J end lost 6 bases, and 5 bases lay between the germline ends. The germline V gene encodes CDR1 MNHEY and CDR2 SMNVEV (reference sequence). DNA of the CDR3: TGTGCCAGCAGTTCCGAGGATACGCAGTATTTT. Its translation is CASSSEDTQYF.

The J gene is TRBJ1-5, the V gene TRBV7-2; 7 nucleotides match TRBD1. J gave up 4 bases and V 4 bases, and 4 bases lay outside the gene matches. CDR3 length equals 14 residues. Germline V lookup: CDR1 SGHTA, CDR2 FQGNSA. The CDR3 is CASSSRGGNQPQHF. The CDR3 DNA reads TGTGCCAGCAGCTCCAGGGGGGGAAATCAGCCCCAGCATTTT.

V is TRBV6-1 and J is TRBJ1-3, with D maybe TRBD1 (5 bases). Germline V lookup: CDR1 MNHNS, CDR2 SASEGT. V dropped 0 bases and J dropped 0 bases, with 12 bases sitting between them. The CDR3 extends over 17 amino acids. The CDR3 coding sequence is TGTGCCAGCAGTGAAGCGCTGGTCAGGGCCTCTGGAAACACCATATATTTT. Its translation is CASSEALVRASGNTIYF.

This sequence joins TRBV19 and TRBJ1-5, with D maybe TRBD1 (5 bases). CDR1 is LNHDA, CDR2 SQIVND, per germline (reference sequence). This CDR3 has 17 residues. V shed 6 bases and J shed 5 bases, with 23 bases lying between them. The CDR3 is CASRKTRIDWDHQPQHF. As DNA, the CDR3 is TGTGCCAGTAGAAAAACGCGTATAGACTGGGACCATCAGCCCCAGCATTTT. Looking up the rest from reference TRBV19 and TRBJ1-5 gives the full variable domain: DGGITQSPKYLFRKEGQNVTLSCEQNLNHDAMYWYRQDPGQGLRLIYYSQIVNDFQKGDIAEGYSVSREKKESFPLTVTSAQKNPTAFYLCASRKTRIDWDHQPQHFGDGTRLSIL.

The J gene is TRBJ2-5, the V gene TRBV7-9; D remains ambiguous. Germline-derived CDR1 and CDR2 are SEHNR and FQNEAQ (reference sequence). The CDR3 length is 15 residues. V was trimmed by 0 bases and J by 1 base, leaving 9 bases between them. Here the CDR3 reads CASSLAFLGQETQYF. The CDR3 DNA reads as TGTGCCAGCAGCTTAGCGTTTCTGGGCCAAGAGACCCAGTACTTC.

The chain employs TRBV6-1 and TRBJ2-5, with D possibly being TRBD1 (6 bases). CDR1 MNHNS and CDR2 SASEGT come from the germline V gene. The CDR3 consists of 14 residues. V was cut by 6 bases and J by 0 bases, with 11 bases left in between. The CDR3 DNA reads as TGTGCCAGCAGGACGGCAGGGGACCAAGAGACCCAGTACTTC. It encodes CASRTAGDQETQYF.

V and J are TRBV30 and TRBJ1-2; TRBD1 aligns across 9 bases. Trimming at V came to 3 bases and at J to 7 bases, leaving 3 bases not matched to a gene. Germline lookup yields CDR1 GTSNPN and CDR2 SVGIG (reference sequence). This CDR3 is built from 12 residues. The CDR3 DNA is TGTGCCTGGAGCGGGACAGGGTCTGGCTACACCTTC. The encoded protein is CAWSGTGSGYTF.

This clone came up once. The rearrangement links TRBV7-2 to TRBJ2-7, with D perhaps TRBD2 (7 bases). CDR3 length equals 16 residues. V was trimmed by 5 bases and J by 4 bases, leaving 21 bases between them. The germline gives CDR1 SGHTA, CDR2 FQGNSA. CDR3 sequence: CASSLGGAGAGYEQYF. Here the CDR3 DNA reads TGTGCCAGCAGCCTGGGGGGGGCGGGAGCTGGATACGAGCAGTACTTC.

V usage is TRBV5-1 and J usage is TRBJ2-3; D remains unclear. CDR1 and CDR2 (germline): SGHRS, YFSETQ. The V gene lost 1 base and the J gene lost 8 bases, with 11 bases spanning the gap. CDR3 length: 13 amino acids. CDR3 region: CASSLSAKSTQYF. In nucleotides, the CDR3 is TGCGCCAGCAGCTTGTCGGCAAAAAGTACGCAGTATTTT.

This chain connects TRBV5-1 to TRBJ2-7; possibly TRBD2 for D (7 bases). In germline, CDR1 is SGHRS, CDR2 YFSETQ. Trimming removed 4 bases from V and 3 bases from J, with 14 bases in between. The CDR3 is 14 residues long. The CDR3, as DNA: TGCGCCAGCAGCCCCGGGGGGACACACTACGAGCAGTACTTC. This translates into CASSPGGTHYEQYF.

V is TRBV7-2 and J is TRBJ2-7; tentatively, D is TRBD1 or TRBD2 (5 bases each). V lost 5 bases, J lost 3 bases, and 14 bases lay in between. This CDR3 has 14 amino acids. Per germline, CDR1 SGHTA and CDR2 FQGNSA. This CDR3 reads CASSPAGTGYEQYF. For the CDR3, the DNA is TGTGCCAGCAGCCCTGCCGGGACGGGCTACGAGCAGTACTTC.

CDR3 nucleotides: TGTGCCAGCAAGGCGACTAGCGGGGGCAGGTCCTACAATGAGCAGTTCTTC. It specifies CASKATSGGRSYNEQFF. The V and J genes are TRBV11-2 and TRBJ2-1; 12 bases map to TRBD2. CDR1 and CDR2 (germline): SGHAT, FQNNGV. The CDR3 extends over 17 amino acids. J was trimmed by 1 base and V by 7 bases; bases with no gene match: 8.

The rearrangement links TRBV5-1 to TRBJ1-2; TRBD1 might be the D (5 bases). CDR1 is SGHRS, CDR2 YFSETQ, per germline. The CDR3 extends over 12 amino acids. V lost 4 bases and J lost 8, with 12 bases in between. CDR3 nucleotide sequence: TGCGCCAGCAGCGGGGACCTCCGGGGCTACACCTTC. Amino acids: CASSGDLRGYTF.

V and J are TRBV28 and TRBJ2-7, with no clear D. This CDR3 has 14 residues. V shed 3 bases and J shed 4 bases, with 13 bases lying between them. Germline CDR1 MDHEN, CDR2 SYDVKM. The CDR3 DNA follows: TGTGCCAGCAGTTTGGGTTCCAATCGGTACGAGCAGTACTTC. This gives the protein CASSLGSNRYEQYF. Using reference TRBV28 and TRBJ2-7 for the parts outside the CDR3, the full variable domain is DVKVTQSSRYLVKRTGEKVFLECVQDMDHENMFWYRQDPGLGLRLIYFSYDVKMKEKGDIPEGYSVSREKKERFSLILESASTNQTSMYLCASSLGSNRYEQYFGPGTRLTVT.

This chain links TRBV7-3 with TRBJ2-7; 9 bases are a match to TRBD2. The germline CDR1 and CDR2 sequences are SGHTA and FQGTGA. V gave up 6 bases and J gave up 2 bases; unmatched junction bases: 8. The CDR3 is made up of 15 amino acids. The CDR3 loop reads CASSPEAGGPYEQYF. CDR3 nucleotide sequence: TGTGCCAGCAGTCCCGAGGCGGGAGGGCCCTACGAGCAGTACTTC.

CDR3 nucleotides: TGCAGCGTTGAAAGCTTGACAGGGGGCCGAGAGACCCAGTACTTC. This sequence encodes CSVESLTGGRETQYF. The chain employs TRBV29-1 and TRBJ2-5; 10 nucleotides match TRBD1. The germline V gene encodes CDR1 SQVTM and CDR2 ANQGSEA. J was trimmed by 4 bases and V by 2 bases; bases with no gene match: 7. The CDR3 contains 15 residues.